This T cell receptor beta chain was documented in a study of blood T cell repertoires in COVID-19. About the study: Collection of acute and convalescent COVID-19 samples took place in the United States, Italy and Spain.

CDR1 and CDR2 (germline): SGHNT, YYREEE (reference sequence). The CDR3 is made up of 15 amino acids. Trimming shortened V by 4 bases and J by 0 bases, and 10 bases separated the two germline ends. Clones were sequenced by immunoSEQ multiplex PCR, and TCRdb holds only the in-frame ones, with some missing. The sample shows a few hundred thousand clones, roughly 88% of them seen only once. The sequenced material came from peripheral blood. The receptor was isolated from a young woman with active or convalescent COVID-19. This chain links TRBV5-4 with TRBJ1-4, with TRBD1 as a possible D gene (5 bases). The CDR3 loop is CASSRGGATNEKLFF. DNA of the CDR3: TGTGCCAGCAGCCGCGGGGGGGCAACTAATGAAAAACTGTTTTTT.